This T cell receptor (beta chain) was identified in a study of shared clonotypes between healthy human individuals. The protocol was immunoSEQ multiplex PCR, while the TCRdb copy is restricted to in-frame clones and leaves out a portion. The data hold around 600,000 clones, with 98% observed a single time. The naive CD8 population came from CD45RO-negative cells selected for CCR7, without terminally differentiated effector memory CD45RA+ cells. V was cut by 3 bases and J by 7 bases, with 6 bases left in between. Germline CDR1 SGDLS, CDR2 YYNGEE. The CDR3 consists of 11 residues. This sequence was found in a man aged 25-40 years in good health. The specimen sequenced was naive CD8+ T cells sorted from blood. The chain links TRBV9 to TRBJ2-3; D not resolved. The CDR3 here is CASSDSHTQYF. CDR3 in DNA: TGTGCCAGCAGCGACTCTCATACGCAGTATTTT.